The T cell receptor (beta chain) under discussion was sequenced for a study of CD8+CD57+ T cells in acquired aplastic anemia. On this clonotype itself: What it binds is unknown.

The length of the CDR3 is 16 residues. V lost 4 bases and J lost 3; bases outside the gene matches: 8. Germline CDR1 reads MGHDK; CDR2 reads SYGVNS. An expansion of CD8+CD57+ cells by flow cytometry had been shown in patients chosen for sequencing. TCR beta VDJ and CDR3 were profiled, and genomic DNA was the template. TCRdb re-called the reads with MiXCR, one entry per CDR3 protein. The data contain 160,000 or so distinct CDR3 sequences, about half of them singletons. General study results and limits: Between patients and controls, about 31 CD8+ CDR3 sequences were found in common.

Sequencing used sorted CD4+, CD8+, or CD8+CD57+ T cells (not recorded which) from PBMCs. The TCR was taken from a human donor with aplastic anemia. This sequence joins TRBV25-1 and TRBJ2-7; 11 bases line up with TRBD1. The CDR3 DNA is TGTGCCAGCAGTGGGTTAGGGACAGGGGGTAGCTACGAGCAGTACTTC. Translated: CASSGLGTGGSYEQYF.